This T cell receptor beta chain comes out of a study of cytomegalovirus exposure and HLA in healthy donors. Study conclusions and caveats: It was likely that a cluster of highly shared sequence variants was a sequencing artifact. TCR association rates varied by HLA locus in a later analysis, with DRB1 highest and HLA-C lowest.

The PCR had 60 Vbeta and 13 Jbeta primers. Repertoires were generated with immunoSEQ multiplex PCR, while TCRdb's copy carries only in-frame clones and drops some. The table includes approximately 280,000 clones, roughly 90% detected once. CDR1 and CDR2 from the germline V gene are MNHNS and SASEGT. J gave up 4 bases and V 4 bases, and 9 bases lay outside the gene matches. The CDR3 contains 16 residues. A single count supports this clone. Its antigen is undetermined. The rearrangement joins TRBV6-1 to TRBJ1-1; 10 nucleotides match TRBD1. The source is a man aged 40-50 years in good health and CMV-seropositive. Sequenced: PBMCs. CDR3 loop: CASSGWGTGVGTEAFF. CDR3 bases: TGTGCCAGCAGTGGGTGGGGGACAGGGGTGGGCACTGAAGCTTTCTTT.